This T cell receptor beta chain was sequenced for a study of T-cell memory formation after mild COVID-19 (dated by TCRdb to 2020 to 2022). Looking at the study overall: TCR sequence clusters from the two donors were found to be largely donor specific. Two young, previously healthy adult volunteers, one female and one male, were included in the cohort. Longitudinal TCRalpha and TCRbeta repertoire sequencing tracked T-cell clones expanding and contracting after mild COVID-19 in a couple of donors.

There are a few counts of this clonotype. Its antigen target is currently unknown. No qualities accompany the bases; no much larger clone lies one base away. The sequencer was an Illumina NovaSeq 6000. TCRalpha and TCRbeta cDNA libraries were constructed by 5'RACE with constant-segment primers, with sample barcodes and unique molecular identifiers being introduced. RNA was extracted from every sample with Trizol reagent. Amplification of the libraries took two PCR steps, and the second step added a second sample barcode plus Illumina TruSeq adapters. Libraries were sequenced on an Illumina NovaSeq with 2 x 150 bp paired-end reads. The study's own analysis went as follows. With migec v1.2.7, reads were demultiplexed and then collapsed into UMI-guided consensus sequences. With mixcr v2.1.11, UMI consensuses were aligned to TRA and TRB V and J templates and assembled into clonotypes. A clonotype was counted as expanded or contracted only when both edgeR and NoisET called the clonotype significant, with the noise models trained on biological replicates. For edgeR calls, the thresholds were a false discovery rate-adjusted p below 0.01 and a log2 fold-change of 1. As an exploratory analysis of dynamics, max-normalized trajectories of the 1000 most abundant clonotypes were examined by PCA with hierarchical clustering. Separately sequenced CD4+ and CD8+ repertoires were used to assign a CD4 or CD8 phenotype to each responding clone. TCRdb reanalyzed the raw reads on its own, using fastp at Q25 for trimming and MiXCR for clone calling, and kept in-frame beta chains. CDR3 protein sequences are deduplicated, and each keeps its most common genes and DNA. TCRdb assigned the V and J calls; the authors' analysis was not used. The sample table contains approximately 210,000 distinct CDR3 sequences; only one count was recorded for roughly 18% of them. The top ten hold 2.4% of the sample.

Looking up the germline V gene yields CDR1 SGHRS and CDR2 YFSETQ. The germline V end is reduced by 0 bases and the J end by 9 bases; junction bases left unmatched: 5. Including the terminal cysteine and phenylalanine, the CDR3 comprises 15 residues. Only CDR3 DNA is held: 45 bases, read in frame from base 1. Findings and caveats that apply to the study as a whole: Only a couple of mild cases were covered by the study, and larger cohorts that include severe cases with pre-infection samples were considered necessary. Contracting CD4+ clones appeared mostly in the CM and EM memory subsets, whereas CD8+ clones were enriched in EMRA. Some responding clones were detected in pre-infection memory, which suggested that pre-existing cross-reactive memory T cells had joined the SARS-CoV-2 response. From day 15 to 85, contracting clones showed balanced CD4/CD8 phenotypes, whereas a second wave of clones that expanded from day 15 to 37 leaned towards CD4+. The second-wave clones that peaked on day 37 were not confirmed to be SARS-CoV-2 specific.

PBMCs were isolated by Ficoll-Paque density gradient centrifugation. This clonotype was obtained from an adult woman who had mild COVID-19 (a few samples of this study predate the infection). The sample titles of this study are shuffled in the database, so cell type and time point are left out; the donor was told from shared clones. The sequencing input was PBMCs or a T cell subset sorted from them (not recorded which). Recombination linked TRBV5-1 to TRBJ1-6, and 8 bases in between align with TRBD1. The CDR3 region reads CASSLAGQGVSPLHF. The sequenced DNA is TGCGCCAGCAGCTTGGCAGGACAGGGTGTTTCACCCCTCCACTTT.